This paragraph reports one T cell receptor beta chain. As yet, its antigen is unknown. This entry is derived from a study of T cell responses to AZD1222 COVID-19 vaccine. The CDR3 runs 18 residues. Germline values: CDR1 MNHNS, CDR2 SASEGT. Trimming pared 0 bases from V and 4 bases from J, leaving 22 bases between. Study-wide findings and caveats: Regions left unmutated in variants are reportedly the target of nearly half of spike-specific TCRs. Vaccine-related CD4 TCRs covered spike, predominating at 160-218 and 743-854. Clonal diversity may have been underestimated in mostly white British donors.

Some clones are missing from TCRdb's copy, which holds only in-frame ones; the method was immunoSEQ multiplex PCR. The table includes around 260,000 clones, approximately 93% detected once. This sample comprised peripheral blood, obtained on day 0 of AZD1222 vaccination. This clonotype was obtained from an adult in good health. This sequence joins TRBV6-1 and TRBJ2-7, with D tentatively TRBD2 (6 bases). The CDR3 nucleotides read TGTGCCAGCAGTGAAGCGGGAGGCAGGGCCAACCGGGGGTACGAGCAGTACTTC. Protein: CASSEAGGRANRGYEQYF.